This TCR beta chain was sequenced in a study of T cells in women clearing cervical HPV infection. Study results and caveats: CIN3+ cases had significantly higher TCR richness than controls; evenness did not differ.

Method: immunoSEQ multiplex PCR; TCRdb's copy keeps in-frame clones and lacks some. Listed are tens of thousands of clones; about 23% falls within the top ten. As regards this clone: Its antigen is as yet unknown. Coverage ceases 3 residues before the CDR3 finishes, and the germline J gene fills in the end.

The CDR3 length is 13 residues. Germline CDR1 SNHLY, CDR2 FYNNEI. V shed 8 bases and J shed 0 bases, with 8 bases lying between them. The receptor comes from a woman aged 18-70 years with a cervical HPV16 infection that either progressed to CIN3+ or cleared (not recorded which). The chain links TRBV2 to TRBJ2-1, with D uncertain. The sample was blood buffy coat. The CDR3 loop is CASSLDSYNEQFF. Incomplete CDR3 DNA: TGTGCCAGCTCTCTAGACTCCTACAATGAG.